This TCR beta chain was identified in a study of CD8+ T cells in alopecia areata. Reverse transcription of extracted RNA yielded cDNA, which provided the sequencing template. The method was immunoSEQ multiplex PCR; TCRdb's version includes in-frame clones alone and lacks a portion of them. The sample has 120,000 or so clones, under 40% seen once. As concerns this clone: As yet, its antigen is unknown.

Germline values: CDR1 LGHNA, CDR2 YSLEER. There are 16 residues in the CDR3. Between the trimmed V and J ends, which lost 0 bases and 0 bases, there was a span of 6 bases. Samples from alopecia areata patients were lesional scalp punch biopsies and peripheral blood. PBMCs were stained for CD3, CD4 and CD8, and CD4+ and CD8+ T cells were sorted. The study's findings and limits: Alopecia totalis/universalis scalp especially showed more expanded CD8+ clones than normal scalp.

V gene TRBV4-3 combines with J gene TRBJ2-6; D may be TRBD1 (6 bases). The TCR comes from a human donor with alopecia areata. Sequenced sample: CD4+ T cells sorted from blood. CDR3 amino acids: CASSQEGGSGANVLTF. The CDR3 coding sequence is TGCGCCAGCAGCCAAGAAGGGGGCTCTGGGGCCAACGTCCTGACTTTC.